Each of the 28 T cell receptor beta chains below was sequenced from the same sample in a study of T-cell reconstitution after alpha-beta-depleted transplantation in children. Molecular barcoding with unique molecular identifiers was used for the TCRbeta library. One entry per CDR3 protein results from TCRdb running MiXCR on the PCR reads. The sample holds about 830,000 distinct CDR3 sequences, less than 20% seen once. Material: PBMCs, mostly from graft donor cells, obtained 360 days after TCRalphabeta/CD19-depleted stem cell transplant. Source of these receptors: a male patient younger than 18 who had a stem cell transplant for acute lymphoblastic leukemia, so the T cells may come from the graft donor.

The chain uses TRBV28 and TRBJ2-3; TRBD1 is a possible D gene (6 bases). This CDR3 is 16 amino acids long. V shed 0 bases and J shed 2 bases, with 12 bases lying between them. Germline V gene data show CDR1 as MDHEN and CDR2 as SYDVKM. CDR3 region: CASSLWGAPSTDTQYF. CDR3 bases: TGTGCCAGCAGTTTATGGGGGGCCCCATCCACAGATACGCAGTATTTT.

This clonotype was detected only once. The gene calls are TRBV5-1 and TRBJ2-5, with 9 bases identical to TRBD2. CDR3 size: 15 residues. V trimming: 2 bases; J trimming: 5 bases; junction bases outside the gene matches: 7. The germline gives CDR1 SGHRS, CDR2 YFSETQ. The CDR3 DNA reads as TGCGCCAGCAGCTTTCGGCGGGAGGGCCACGAGACCCAGTACTTC. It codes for CASSFRREGHETQYF. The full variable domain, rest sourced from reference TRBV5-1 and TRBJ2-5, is KAGVTQTPRYLIKTRGQQVTLSCSPISGHRSVSWYQQTPGQGLQFLFEYFSETQRNKGNFPGRFSGRQFSNSRSEMNVSTLELGDSALYLCASSFRREGHETQYFGPGTRLLVL.

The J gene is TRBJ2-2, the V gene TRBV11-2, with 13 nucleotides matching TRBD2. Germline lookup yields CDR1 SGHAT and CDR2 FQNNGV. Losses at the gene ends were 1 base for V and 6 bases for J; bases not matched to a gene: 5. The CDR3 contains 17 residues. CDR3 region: CASSLAPGLAGSGELFF. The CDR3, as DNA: TGTGCCAGCAGCTTAGCTCCGGGACTAGCGGGATCCGGGGAGCTGTTTTTT.

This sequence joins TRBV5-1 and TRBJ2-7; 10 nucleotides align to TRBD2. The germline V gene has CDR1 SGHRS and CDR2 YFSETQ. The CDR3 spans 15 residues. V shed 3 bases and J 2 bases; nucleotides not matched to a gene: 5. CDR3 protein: CASSYQAGGPYEQYF. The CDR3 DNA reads TGCGCCAGCAGCTACCAAGCGGGAGGGCCCTACGAGCAGTACTTC.

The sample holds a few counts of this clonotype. In DNA form, the CDR3 reads TGCGCCAGCAGCTTGGCCGACTTAATCTCCTACGAGCAGTACTTC. Translating gives CASSLADLISYEQYF. This chain uses TRBV5-1 with TRBJ2-7; D unresolved. CDR3 length: 15 residues. Trimming shortened V by 0 bases and J by 0 bases, and 10 bases separated the two germline ends. Germline V gives CDR1 SGHRS, CDR2 YFSETQ.

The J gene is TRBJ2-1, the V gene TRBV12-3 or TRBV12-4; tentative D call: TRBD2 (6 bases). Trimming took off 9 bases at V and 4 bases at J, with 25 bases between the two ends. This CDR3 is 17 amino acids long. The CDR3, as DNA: TGTGCCAGTAACCCCTCGGCAGGGAGGCTTGGGTACAATGAGCAGTTCTTC. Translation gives CASNPSAGRLGYNEQFF.

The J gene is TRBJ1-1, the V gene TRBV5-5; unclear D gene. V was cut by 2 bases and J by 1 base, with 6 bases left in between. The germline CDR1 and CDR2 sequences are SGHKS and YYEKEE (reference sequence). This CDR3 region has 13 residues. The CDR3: CASSFWQNTEAFF. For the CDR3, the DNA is TGTGCCAGCAGCTTCTGGCAGAACACTGAAGCTTTCTTT.

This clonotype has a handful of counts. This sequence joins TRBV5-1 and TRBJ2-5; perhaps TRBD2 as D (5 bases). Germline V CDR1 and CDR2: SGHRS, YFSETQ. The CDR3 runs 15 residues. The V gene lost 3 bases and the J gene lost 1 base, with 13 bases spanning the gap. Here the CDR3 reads CASSSGGRIQETQYF. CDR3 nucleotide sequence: TGCGCCAGCAGCTCCGGAGGACGGATCCAAGAGACCCAGTACTTC.

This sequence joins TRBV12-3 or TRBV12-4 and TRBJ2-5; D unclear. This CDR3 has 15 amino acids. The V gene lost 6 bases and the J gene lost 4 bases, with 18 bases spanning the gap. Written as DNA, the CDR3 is TGTGCCAGCAGGCCACCGTCCGGATTAGGAGAGACCCAGTACTTC. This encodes CASRPPSGLGETQYF.

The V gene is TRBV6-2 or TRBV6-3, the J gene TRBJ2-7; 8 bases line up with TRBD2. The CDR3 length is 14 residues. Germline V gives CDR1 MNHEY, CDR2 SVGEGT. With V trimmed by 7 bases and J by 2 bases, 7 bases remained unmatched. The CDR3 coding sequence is TGTGCCAGCACTTGGAGCGGGGGCCCCTACGAGCAGTACTTC. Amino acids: CASTWSGGPYEQYF.

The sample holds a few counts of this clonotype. CDR3 DNA sequence: TGCAGTGCTAGGGACAGCCCGAAGGAGACCCAGTACTTC. This sequence encodes CSARDSPKETQYF. The rearrangement joins TRBV20-1 to TRBJ2-5; tentative D call: TRBD1 (6 bases). The CDR3 loop spans 13 amino acids. The germline V and J ends were trimmed by 3 bases and 5 bases, with 13 bases remaining between them. The germline V gene has CDR1 DFQATT and CDR2 SNEGSKA (reference sequence).

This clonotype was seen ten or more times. The CDR3 spells CASSIGLVEYF. The DNA of the CDR3 is TGTGCCAGCAGTATTGGACTAGTGGAGTACTTC. The chain has TRBV12-3 or TRBV12-4 and TRBJ2-7, with 7 nucleotides matching TRBD2. With V trimmed by 5 bases and J by 11 bases, 6 bases remained unmatched. The CDR3 length is 11 residues.

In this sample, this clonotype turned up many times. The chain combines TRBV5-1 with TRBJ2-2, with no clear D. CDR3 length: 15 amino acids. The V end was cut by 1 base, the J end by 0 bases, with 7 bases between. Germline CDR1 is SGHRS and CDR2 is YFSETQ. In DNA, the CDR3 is TGCGCCAGCAGCTTGCCCTCAACGAACACCGGGGAGCTGTTTTTT. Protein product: CASSLPSTNTGELFF.

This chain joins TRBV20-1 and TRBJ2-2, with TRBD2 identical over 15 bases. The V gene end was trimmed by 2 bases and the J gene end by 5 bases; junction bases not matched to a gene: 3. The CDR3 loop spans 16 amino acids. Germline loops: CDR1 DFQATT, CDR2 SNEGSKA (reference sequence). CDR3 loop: CSARSGTSGRTGELFF. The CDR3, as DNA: TGCAGTGCTAGATCCGGGACTAGCGGGAGGACCGGGGAGCTGTTTTTT.

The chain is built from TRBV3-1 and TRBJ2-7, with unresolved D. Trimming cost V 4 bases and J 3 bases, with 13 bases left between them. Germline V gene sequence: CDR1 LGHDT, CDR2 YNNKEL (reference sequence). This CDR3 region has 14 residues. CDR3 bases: TGTGCCAGCAGCCGAGATGAGTTTAACTACGAGCAGTACTTC. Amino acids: CASSRDEFNYEQYF.

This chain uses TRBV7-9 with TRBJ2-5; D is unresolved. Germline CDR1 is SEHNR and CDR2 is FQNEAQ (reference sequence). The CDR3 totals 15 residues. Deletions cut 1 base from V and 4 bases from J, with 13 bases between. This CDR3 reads CASSLGPHRPETQYF. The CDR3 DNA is TGTGCCAGCAGCTTAGGTCCCCACAGACCAGAGACCCAGTACTTC.

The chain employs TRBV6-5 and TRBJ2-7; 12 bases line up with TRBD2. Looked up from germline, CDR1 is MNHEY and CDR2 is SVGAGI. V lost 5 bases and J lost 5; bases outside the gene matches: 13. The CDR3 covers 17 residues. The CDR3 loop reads CASSTGLAGGPWDEQYF. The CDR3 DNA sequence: TGTGCCAGCAGTACAGGCCTAGCGGGAGGGCCATGGGACGAGCAGTACTTC.

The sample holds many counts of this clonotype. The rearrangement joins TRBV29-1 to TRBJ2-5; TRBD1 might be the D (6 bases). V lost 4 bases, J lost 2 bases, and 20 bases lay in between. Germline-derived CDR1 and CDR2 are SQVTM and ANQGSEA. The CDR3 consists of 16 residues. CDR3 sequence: CSVAHPTGPVQETQYF. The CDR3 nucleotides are TGCAGCGTTGCACATCCAACAGGGCCAGTACAAGAGACCCAGTACTTC.

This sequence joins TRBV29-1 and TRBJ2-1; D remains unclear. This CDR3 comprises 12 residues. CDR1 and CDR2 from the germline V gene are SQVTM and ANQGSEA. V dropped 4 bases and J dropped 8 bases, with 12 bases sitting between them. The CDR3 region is CSVGDYQDEQFF. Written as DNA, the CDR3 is TGCAGCGTTGGGGATTATCAAGATGAGCAGTTCTTC.

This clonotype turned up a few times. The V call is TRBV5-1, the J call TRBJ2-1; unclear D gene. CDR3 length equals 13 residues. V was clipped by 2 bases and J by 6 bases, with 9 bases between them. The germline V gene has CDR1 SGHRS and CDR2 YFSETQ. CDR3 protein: CASSLDDFNEQFF. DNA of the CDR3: TGCGCCAGCAGCTTAGACGACTTCAATGAGCAGTTCTTC.

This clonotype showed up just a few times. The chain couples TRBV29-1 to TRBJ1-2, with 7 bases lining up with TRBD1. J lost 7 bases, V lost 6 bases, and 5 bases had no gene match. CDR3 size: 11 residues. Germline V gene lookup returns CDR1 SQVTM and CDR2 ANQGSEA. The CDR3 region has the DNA TGCAGCGTCGAACAGGGGCTTGGCTACACCTTC. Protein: CSVEQGLGYTF.

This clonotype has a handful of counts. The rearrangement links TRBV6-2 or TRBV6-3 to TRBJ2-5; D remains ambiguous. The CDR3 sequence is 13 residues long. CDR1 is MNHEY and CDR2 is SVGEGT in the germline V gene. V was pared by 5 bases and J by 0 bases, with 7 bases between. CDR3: CASSVTYQETQYF. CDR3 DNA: TGTGCCAGCAGTGTGACTTACCAAGAGACCCAGTACTTC.

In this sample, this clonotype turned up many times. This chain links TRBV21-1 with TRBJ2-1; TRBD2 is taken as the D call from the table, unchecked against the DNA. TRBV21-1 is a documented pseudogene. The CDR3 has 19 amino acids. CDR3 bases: TGTGCCAGCAGCAAAGACGGGACTAGCGGGAGGAGCTCCTACAATGAGCAGTTCTTC. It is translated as CASSKDGTSGRSSYNEQFF.

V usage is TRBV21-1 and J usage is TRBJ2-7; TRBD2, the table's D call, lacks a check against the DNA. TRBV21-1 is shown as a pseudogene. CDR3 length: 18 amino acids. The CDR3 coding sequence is TGTGCCAGCAGCAAGGGTCCGCTGGTAGCGGGATGGGGCTACGAGCAGTACTTC. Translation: CASSKGPLVAGWGYEQYF.

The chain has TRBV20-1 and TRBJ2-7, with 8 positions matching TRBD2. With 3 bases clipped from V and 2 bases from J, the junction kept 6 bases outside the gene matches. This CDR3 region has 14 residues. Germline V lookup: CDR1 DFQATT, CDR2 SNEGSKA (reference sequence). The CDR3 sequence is CSASVAGLTYEQYF. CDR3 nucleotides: TGCAGTGCTAGCGTAGCGGGACTGACCTACGAGCAGTACTTC.

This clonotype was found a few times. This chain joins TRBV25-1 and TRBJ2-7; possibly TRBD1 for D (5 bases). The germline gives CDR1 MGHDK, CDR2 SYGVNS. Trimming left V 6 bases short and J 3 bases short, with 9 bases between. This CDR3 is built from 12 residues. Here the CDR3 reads CASSIGVYEQYF. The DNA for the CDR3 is TGTGCCAGCAGCATAGGGGTCTACGAGCAGTACTTC.

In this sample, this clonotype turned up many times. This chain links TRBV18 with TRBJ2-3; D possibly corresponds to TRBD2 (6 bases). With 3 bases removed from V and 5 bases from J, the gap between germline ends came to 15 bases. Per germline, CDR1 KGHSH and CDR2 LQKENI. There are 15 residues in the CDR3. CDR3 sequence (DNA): TGTGCCAGCTCACCCGCGGGAAATAGACAAGATACGCAGTATTTT. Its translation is CASSPAGNRQDTQYF.

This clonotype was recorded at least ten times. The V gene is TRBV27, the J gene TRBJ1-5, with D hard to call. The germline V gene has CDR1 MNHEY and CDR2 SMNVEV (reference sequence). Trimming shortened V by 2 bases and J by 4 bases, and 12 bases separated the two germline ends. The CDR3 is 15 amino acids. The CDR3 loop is CASSLGFLGNQPQHF. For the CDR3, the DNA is TGTGCCAGCAGTTTAGGATTTCTCGGAAATCAGCCCCAGCATTTT.